Shown below are 13 T cell receptor beta chains from a single sample sequenced in a study of response to subunit inactivated influenza vaccine. MiXCR, run by TCRdb on the RT-PCR reads, gives a single entry per CDR3 protein. The sample holds about 480,000 distinct CDR3 sequences, 9.5% to 13% seen once. This material consisted of PBMCs from blood, taken about 40 days after vaccination. These receptors all come from a man aged 50 to 59 who received an inactivated influenza vaccine.

This clonotype was recorded many times. V gene TRBV29-1 combines with J gene TRBJ2-3; perhaps TRBD2 as D (7 bases). V shed 4 bases and J shed 3 bases, with 17 bases lying between them. There are 15 residues in the CDR3. Germline CDR1 SQVTM, CDR2 ANQGSEA. DNA of the CDR3: TGCAGCGTTGTAGGGGGGGCAAGAGGGACAGATACGCAGTATTTT. Protein: CSVVGGARGTDTQYF.

This clonotype has only a few counts. The gene calls are TRBV28 and TRBJ2-3, with D perhaps TRBD2 (6 bases). Germline V gives CDR1 MDHEN, CDR2 SYDVKM. Trimming cost V 8 bases and J 1 base, with 19 bases left between them. The CDR3 spans 16 residues. The CDR3 nucleotides read TGTGCCAGCCCTCCCTTGCGGGGTTCCGGCACAGATACGCAGTATTTT. This encodes CASPPLRGSGTDTQYF.

Many counts were recorded for this clonotype. The chain recombines TRBV7-2 with TRBJ2-1; TRBD2 matches 7 bases. Per the germline V gene, CDR1 is SGHTA and CDR2 is FQGNSA. V was pared by 0 bases and J by 8 bases, with 4 bases of the junction left unmatched. The CDR3 contains 14 residues. CDR3 loop: CASSLAGGPDEQFF. In nucleotides, the CDR3 is TGTGCCAGCAGCTTAGCGGGAGGGCCCGATGAGCAGTTCTTC.

This chain joins TRBV6-1 and TRBJ2-7, with 9 bases lining up with TRBD1. Looked up from germline, CDR1 is MNHNS and CDR2 is SASEGT. There are 15 residues in the CDR3. Germline trimming cut 6 bases from V and 6 bases from J; bases unmatched to any gene: 12. The CDR3 nucleotides read TGTGCCAGCAGAACACCGGGACAGGGAATTCTCGAGCAGTACTTC. It specifies CASRTPGQGILEQYF.

For this clonotype: A clone one base away is much larger, so this may be a read error. The conserved phenylalanine or tryptophan is not found at the CDR3 terminus, so this likely reflects a read error. The chain recombines TRBV4-3 with TRBJ1-1; the match to TRBD1 covers 7 bases. Per the germline V gene, CDR1 is LGHNA and CDR2 is YSLEER. The CDR3 is made up of 14 amino acids. V was pared by 3 bases and J by 2 bases, with 3 bases of the junction left unmatched. In DNA, the CDR3 is TGCGCCAGCAGCCATGACAGGGCTAACACTGAAGCTTTCATT. This translates into CASSHDRANTEAFI.

This clonotype has at least ten counts. V gene TRBV12-3 or TRBV12-4 combines with J gene TRBJ2-1; maybe TRBD2 (7 bases). The length of the CDR3 is 15 residues. Trimming took 1 base from V and 7 from J, leaving 14 bases between them. DNA of the CDR3: TGTGCCAGCAGTTTAGGGGGGGGGGCCAGGAATGAGCAGTTCTTC. As protein: CASSLGGGARNEQFF.

This clonotype was observed at least ten times. The chain joins TRBV12-3 or TRBV12-4 to TRBJ2-4; D not certain. The CDR3 has 16 amino acids. The V end lost 6 bases, the J end lost 0 bases, and 15 bases lay between the germline ends. CDR3 amino acids: CASSTKGNLAKNIQYF. In nucleotides, the CDR3 is TGTGCCAGCAGCACCAAGGGCAACTTAGCCAAAAACATTCAGTACTTC.

This clonotype has more than one count but fewer than ten. V gene TRBV10-3 combines with J gene TRBJ2-3; 12 nucleotides align to TRBD2. The CDR3 spans 18 residues. After removal of 2 bases from V and 0 bases from J, the junction contained 6 bases not matched to a gene. Germline assignment: CDR1 ENHRY and CDR2 SYGVKD. In DNA, the CDR3 is TGTGCCATCAGTGAGGCGCTAGCGGGAGGGCCTAGCACAGATACGCAGTATTTT. This sequence encodes CAISEALAGGPSTDTQYF.

This clonotype was seen more than once but under ten times. The chain employs TRBV6-1 and TRBJ1-2; no reliable D call. Per the germline V gene, CDR1 is MNHNS and CDR2 is SASEGT. The CDR3 covers 14 residues. Trimming took 6 bases from V and 4 from J, leaving 15 bases between them. CDR3 region: CASRPGQATYGYTF. DNA of the CDR3: TGTGCCAGCAGACCGGGCCAGGCGACCTATGGCTACACCTTC.

This clonotype was observed at least ten times. The V call is TRBV12-3 or TRBV12-4, the J call TRBJ2-5, with D tentatively TRBD2 (6 bases). This CDR3 contains 14 residues. The V end was cut by 2 bases, the J end by 5 bases, with 12 bases between. The CDR3 nucleotides are TGTGCCAGCAGTTTAACTAGCCGGGGCGAGACCCAGTACTTC. Encoded protein: CASSLTSRGETQYF.

The chain has TRBV11-1 and TRBJ1-1; D unresolved. V lost 8 bases, J lost 2 bases, and 12 bases lay in between. Germline CDR1 SGHAT, CDR2 FQDESV (reference sequence). This CDR3 comprises 13 residues. CDR3 coding DNA: TGTGCCAGCCAGGCTCCTCTCAACACTGAAGCTTTCTTT. Amino acid sequence: CASQAPLNTEAFF.

This clonotype has more than one count but fewer than ten. The V and J genes are TRBV12-3 or TRBV12-4 and TRBJ1-5; 9 nucleotides align to TRBD1. V lost 3 bases and J lost 12; bases outside the gene matches: 15. The CDR3 spans 16 residues. The CDR3 protein is CASSLDRGGYPSVQHF. The CDR3 DNA sequence: TGTGCCAGCAGTTTGGACAGGGGCGGGTATCCCTCGGTCCAGCATTTT.

The V gene is TRBV4-2, the J gene TRBJ2-7; possible D gene TRBD2, 6 bases. The V gene's germline CDR1 is LGHNA and CDR2 YNFKEQ. The ends were cut back, 4 bases at V and 5 bases at J, with 18 bases in the middle. This CDR3 has 15 amino acids. The CDR3 bases are TGTGCCAGCAGCCCCGAATTCACTAGCAAGGACGAGCAGTACTTC. As protein: CASSPEFTSKDEQYF.